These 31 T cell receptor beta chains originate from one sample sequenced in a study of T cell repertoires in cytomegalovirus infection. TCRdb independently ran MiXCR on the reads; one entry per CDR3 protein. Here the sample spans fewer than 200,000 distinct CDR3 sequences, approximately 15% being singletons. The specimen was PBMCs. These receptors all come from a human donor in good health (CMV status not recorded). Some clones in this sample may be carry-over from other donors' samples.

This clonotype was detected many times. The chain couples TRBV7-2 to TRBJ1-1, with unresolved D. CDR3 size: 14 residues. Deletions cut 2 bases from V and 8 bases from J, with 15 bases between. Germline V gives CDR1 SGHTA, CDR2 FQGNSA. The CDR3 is CASSLRSTPNEAFF. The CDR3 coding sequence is TGTGCCAGCAGCTTAAGGTCAACTCCAAACGAAGCTTTCTTT.

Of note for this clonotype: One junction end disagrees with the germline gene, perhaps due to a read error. DNA for the CDR3: TGTGCCAGTAGTATTAGAGCCGAGACCCAGCACTTC. Its translation: CASSIRAETQHF. The chain is built from TRBV19 and TRBJ2-5; D not resolved. This CDR3 region has 12 residues. The germline V gene has CDR1 LNHDA and CDR2 SQIVND (reference sequence).

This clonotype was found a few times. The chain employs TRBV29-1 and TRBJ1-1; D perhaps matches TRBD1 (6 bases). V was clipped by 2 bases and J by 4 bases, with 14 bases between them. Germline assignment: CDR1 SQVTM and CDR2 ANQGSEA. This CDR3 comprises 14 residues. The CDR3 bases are TGCAGCGTTGAATTATGGACAGACATCACTGAAGCTTTCTTT. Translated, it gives CSVELWTDITEAFF.

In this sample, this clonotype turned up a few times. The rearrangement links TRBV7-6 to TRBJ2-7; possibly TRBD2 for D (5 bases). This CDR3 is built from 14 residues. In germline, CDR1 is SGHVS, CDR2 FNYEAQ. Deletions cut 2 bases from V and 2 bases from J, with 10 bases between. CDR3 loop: CASSLTDGTYEQYF. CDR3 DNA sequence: TGTGCCAGCAGCTTAACGGACGGGACCTACGAGCAGTACTTC.

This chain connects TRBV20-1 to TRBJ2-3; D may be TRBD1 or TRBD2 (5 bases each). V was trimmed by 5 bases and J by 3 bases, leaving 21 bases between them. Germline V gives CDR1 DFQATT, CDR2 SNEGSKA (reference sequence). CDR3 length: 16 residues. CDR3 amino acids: CSASFSGTLKTDTQYF. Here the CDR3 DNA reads TGCAGTGCTTCATTTTCCGGGACCCTCAAGACAGATACGCAGTATTTT.

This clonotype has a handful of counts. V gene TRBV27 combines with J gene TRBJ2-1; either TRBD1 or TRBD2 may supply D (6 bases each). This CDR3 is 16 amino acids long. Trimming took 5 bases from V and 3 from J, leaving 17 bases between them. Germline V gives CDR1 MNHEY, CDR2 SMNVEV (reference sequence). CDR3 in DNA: TGTGCCAGCAGTCGTACGGGGGCAGGCTTCTACAATGAGCAGTTCTTC. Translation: CASSRTGAGFYNEQFF.

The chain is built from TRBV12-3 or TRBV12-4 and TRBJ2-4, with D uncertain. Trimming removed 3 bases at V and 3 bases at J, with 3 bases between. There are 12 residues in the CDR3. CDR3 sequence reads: CASSFSKNIQYF. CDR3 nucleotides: TGTGCCAGCAGTTTTAGCAAAAACATTCAGTACTTC.

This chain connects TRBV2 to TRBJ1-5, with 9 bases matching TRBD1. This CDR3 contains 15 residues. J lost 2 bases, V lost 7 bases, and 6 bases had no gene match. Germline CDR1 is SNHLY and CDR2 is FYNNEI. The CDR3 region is CASTVGQGGNQPQHF. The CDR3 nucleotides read TGTGCCAGCACTGTGGGACAGGGCGGCAATCAGCCCCAGCATTTT.

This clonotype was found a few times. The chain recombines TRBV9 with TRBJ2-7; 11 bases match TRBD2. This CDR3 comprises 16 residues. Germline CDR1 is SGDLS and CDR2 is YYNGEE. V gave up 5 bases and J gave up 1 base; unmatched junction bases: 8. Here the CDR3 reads CASSPLGTSGSYEQYF. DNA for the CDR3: TGTGCCAGCAGTCCTCTCGGGACTAGCGGATCCTACGAGCAGTACTTC.

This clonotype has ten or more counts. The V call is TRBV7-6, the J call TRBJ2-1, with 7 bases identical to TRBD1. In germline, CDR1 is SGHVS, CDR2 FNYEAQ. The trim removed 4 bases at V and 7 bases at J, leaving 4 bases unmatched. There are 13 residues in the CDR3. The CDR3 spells CASSSEQGNEQFF. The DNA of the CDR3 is TGTGCCAGCAGCTCTGAACAGGGGAATGAGCAGTTCTTC.

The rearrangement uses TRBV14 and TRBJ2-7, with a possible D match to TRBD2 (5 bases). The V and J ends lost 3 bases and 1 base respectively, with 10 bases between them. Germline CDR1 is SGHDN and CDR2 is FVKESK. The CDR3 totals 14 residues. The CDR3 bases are TGTGCCAGCAGCCATCCATGGACTTCCTACGAGCAGTACTTC. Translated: CASSHPWTSYEQYF.

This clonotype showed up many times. Written as DNA, the CDR3 is TGTGCCAGCAGCCAAGCGGGACTAGCGACCGAGACCCAGTACTTC. It is translated as CASSQAGLATETQYF. This chain links TRBV7-3 with TRBJ2-5; 10 bases match TRBD2. Trimming took 5 bases from V and 5 from J; bases not matched to a gene: 8. CDR1 is SGHTA, CDR2 FQGTGA, per germline. This CDR3 has 15 amino acids.

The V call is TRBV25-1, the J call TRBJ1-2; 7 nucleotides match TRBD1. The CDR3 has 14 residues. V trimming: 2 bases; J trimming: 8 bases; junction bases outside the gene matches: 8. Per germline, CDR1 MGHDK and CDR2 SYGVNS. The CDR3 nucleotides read TGTGCCAGCAGTGAACGGACAGGCCACCGCGGCTACACCTTC. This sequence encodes CASSERTGHRGYTF.

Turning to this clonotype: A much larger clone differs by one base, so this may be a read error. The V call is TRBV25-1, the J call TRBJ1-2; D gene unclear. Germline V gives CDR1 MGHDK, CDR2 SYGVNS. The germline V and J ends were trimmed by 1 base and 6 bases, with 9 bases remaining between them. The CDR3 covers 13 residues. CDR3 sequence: CASSESETHGYTF. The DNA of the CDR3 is TGTGCCAGCAGTGAATCAGAAACCCATGGCTACACCTTC.

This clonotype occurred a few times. The CDR3 DNA is TGTGCCAGCTCACGTCTCACTAGCGGGAGGGCAAAAGTCAACAATGAGCAGTTCTTC. Its protein product is CASSRLTSGRAKVNNEQFF. This sequence joins TRBV18 and TRBJ2-1, with 13 bases aligning to TRBD2. Losses at the gene ends were 4 bases for V and 5 bases for J; bases not matched to a gene: 14. CDR1 and CDR2 from the germline V gene are KGHSH and LQKENI. The length of the CDR3 is 19 residues. Supplemented by reference TRBV18 and TRBJ2-1, the full variable domain reads NAGVMQNPRHLVRRRGQEARLRCSPMKGHSHVYWYRQLPEEGLKFMVYLQKENIIDESGMPKERFSAEFPKEGPSILRIQQVVRGDSAAYFCASSRLTSGRAKVNNEQFFGPGTRLTVL.

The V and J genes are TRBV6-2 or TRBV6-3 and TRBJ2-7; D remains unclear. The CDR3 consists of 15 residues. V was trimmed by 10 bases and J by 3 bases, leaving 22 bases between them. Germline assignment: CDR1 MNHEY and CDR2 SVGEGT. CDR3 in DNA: TGTGCCACCGGAAGGCCCGACATGGCGGACTACGAGCAGTACTTC. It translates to CATGRPDMADYEQYF.

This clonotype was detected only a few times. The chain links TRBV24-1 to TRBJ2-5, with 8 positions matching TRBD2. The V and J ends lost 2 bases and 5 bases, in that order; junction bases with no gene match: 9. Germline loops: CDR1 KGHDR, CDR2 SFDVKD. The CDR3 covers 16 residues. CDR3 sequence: CATSDSSSGSGETQYF. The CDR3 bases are TGTGCCACCAGTGATTCATCCAGCGGGAGTGGGGAGACCCAGTACTTC.

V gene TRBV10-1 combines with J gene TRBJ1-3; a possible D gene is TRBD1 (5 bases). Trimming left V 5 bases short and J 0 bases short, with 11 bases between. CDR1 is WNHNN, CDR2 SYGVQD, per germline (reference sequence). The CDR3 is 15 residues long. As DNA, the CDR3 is TGCGCCAGCAGTTCGGGACGGTACTCTGGAAACACCATATATTTT. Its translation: CASSSGRYSGNTIYF.

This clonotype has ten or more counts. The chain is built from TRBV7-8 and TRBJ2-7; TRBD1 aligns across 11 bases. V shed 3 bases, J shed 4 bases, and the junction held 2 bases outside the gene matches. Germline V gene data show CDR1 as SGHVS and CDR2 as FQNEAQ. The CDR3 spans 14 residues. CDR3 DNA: TGTGCCAGCAGCTTGGACAGGGGGCAGTACGAGCAGTACTTC. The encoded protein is CASSLDRGQYEQYF.

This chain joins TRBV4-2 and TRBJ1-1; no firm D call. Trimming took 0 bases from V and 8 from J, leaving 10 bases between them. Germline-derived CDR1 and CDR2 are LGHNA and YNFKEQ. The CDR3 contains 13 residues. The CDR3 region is CASSQDEPDEAFF. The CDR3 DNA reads TGTGCCAGCAGCCAAGATGAACCGGACGAAGCTTTCTTT.

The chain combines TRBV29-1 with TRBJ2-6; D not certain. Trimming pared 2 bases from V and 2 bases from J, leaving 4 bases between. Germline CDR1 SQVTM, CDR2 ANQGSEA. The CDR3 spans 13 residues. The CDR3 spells CSVEPAGANVLTF. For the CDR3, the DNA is TGCAGCGTTGAACCGGCTGGGGCCAACGTCCTGACTTTC.

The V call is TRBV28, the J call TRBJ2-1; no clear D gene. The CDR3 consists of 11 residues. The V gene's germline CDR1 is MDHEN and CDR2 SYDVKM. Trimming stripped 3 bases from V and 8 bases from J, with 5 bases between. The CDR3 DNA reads TGTGCCAGCAGTTTCACCGATGAGCAGTTCTTC. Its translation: CASSFTDEQFF.

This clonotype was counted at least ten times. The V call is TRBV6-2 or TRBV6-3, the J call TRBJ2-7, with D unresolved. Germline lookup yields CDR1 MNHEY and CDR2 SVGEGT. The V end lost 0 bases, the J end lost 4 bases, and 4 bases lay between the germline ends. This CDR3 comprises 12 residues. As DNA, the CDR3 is TGTGCCAGCAGTTACTCGGTTTACGAGCAGTACTTC. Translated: CASSYSVYEQYF.

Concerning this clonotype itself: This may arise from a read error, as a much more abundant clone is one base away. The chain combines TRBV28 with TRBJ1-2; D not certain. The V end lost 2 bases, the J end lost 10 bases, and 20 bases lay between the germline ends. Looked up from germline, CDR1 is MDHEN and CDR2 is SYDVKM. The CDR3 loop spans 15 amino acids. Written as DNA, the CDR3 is TGTGCCAGCAGTTTAACGGCGGTGCTCATGGTCGACTACACCTTC. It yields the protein CASSLTAVLMVDYTF.

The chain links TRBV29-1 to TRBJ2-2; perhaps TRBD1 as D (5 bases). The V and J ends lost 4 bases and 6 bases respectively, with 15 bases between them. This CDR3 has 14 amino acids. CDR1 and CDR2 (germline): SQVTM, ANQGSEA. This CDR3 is CSVAPVTVPGELFF. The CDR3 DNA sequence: TGCAGCGTTGCCCCTGTGACAGTTCCCGGGGAGCTGTTTTTT.

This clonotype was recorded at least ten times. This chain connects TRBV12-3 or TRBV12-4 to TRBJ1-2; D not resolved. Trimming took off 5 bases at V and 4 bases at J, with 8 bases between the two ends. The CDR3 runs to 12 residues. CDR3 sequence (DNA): TGTGCCAGCAGTGGTAGTCGCTATGGCTACACCTTC. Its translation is CASSGSRYGYTF.

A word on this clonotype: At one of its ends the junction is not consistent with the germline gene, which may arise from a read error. The CDR3 coding sequence is TGTGCCAGCAGCTTGATGACAGGGGTGGGAGAGAACCAGTACTTC. This sequence encodes CASSLMTGVGENQYF. This chain connects TRBV5-6 to TRBJ2-5, with 8 bases that match TRBD1. This CDR3 has 15 amino acids. Per the germline V gene, CDR1 is SGHDT and CDR2 is YYEEEE.

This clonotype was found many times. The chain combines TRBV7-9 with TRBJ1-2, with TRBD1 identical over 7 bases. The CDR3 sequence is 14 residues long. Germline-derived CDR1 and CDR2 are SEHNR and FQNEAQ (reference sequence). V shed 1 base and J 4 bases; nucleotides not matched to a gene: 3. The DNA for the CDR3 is TGTGCCAGCAGCTTAGGGGACAGCATCTATGGCTACACCTTC. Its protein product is CASSLGDSIYGYTF.

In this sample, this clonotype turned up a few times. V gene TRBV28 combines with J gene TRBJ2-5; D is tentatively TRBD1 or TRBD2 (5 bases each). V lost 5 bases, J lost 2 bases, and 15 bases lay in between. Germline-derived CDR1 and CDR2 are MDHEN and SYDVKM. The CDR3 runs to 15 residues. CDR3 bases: TGTGCCAGCAGTGGGACGGAGAGAGGGCAAGAGACCCAGTACTTC. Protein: CASSGTERGQETQYF.

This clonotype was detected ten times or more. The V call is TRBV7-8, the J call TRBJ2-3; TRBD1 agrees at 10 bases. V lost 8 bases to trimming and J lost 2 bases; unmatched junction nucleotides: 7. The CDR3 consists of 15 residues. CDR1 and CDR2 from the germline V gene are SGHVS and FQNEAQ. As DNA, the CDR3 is TGTGCCAGCGTAAGGGACAGGGGTTACACAGATACGCAGTATTTT. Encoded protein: CASVRDRGYTDTQYF.

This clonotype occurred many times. CDR3 region: CSADGLAGTDTQYF. The CDR3 bases are TGCAGTGCAGACGGACTAGCTGGTACAGATACGCAGTATTTT. The chain employs TRBV20-1 and TRBJ2-3; 8 bases agree with TRBD2. This CDR3 is built from 14 residues. Germline trimming cut 6 bases from V and 3 bases from J; bases unmatched to any gene: 8. Germline assignment: CDR1 DFQATT and CDR2 SNEGSKA (reference sequence).